This T cell receptor (beta chain) derives from a study of identical twins. Points from the study as a whole: Fewer insertions were carried by abundant cord blood beta clonotypes, but none was seen in memory repertoires.

The CDR3 spans 11 residues. From germline, CDR1 is MGHRA and CDR2 YSYEKL. V was cut by 4 bases and J by 7 bases, with 7 bases left in between. TCRdb re-derived calls from the 5' RACE reads in MiXCR, one entry per CDR3 protein. This sample carries approximately 670,000 distinct CDR3 sequences, 6.1% of them seen once, and the ten largest clones take around 1.7%. This clonotype has at least ten counts. The antigen remains undetermined. Sequencing used naive T cells sorted from blood. This TCR was recovered from a man aged 18 to 35 in good health. The chain combines TRBV4-1 with TRBJ1-2; no reliable D call. The CDR3 loop reads CASSPGFGYTF. Written as DNA, the CDR3 is TGCGCCAGCAGCCCCGGATTTGGCTACACCTTC.